This is a list of T cell receptor beta chains from one sample in a study of T cell repertoires in cytomegalovirus infection. TCRdb reprocessed the reads via MiXCR and lists one record per CDR3 protein. This table holds approximately 170,000 distinct CDR3 sequences, roughly 18% found once. Sample: CD8+ T cells from PBMCs. Every receptor here comes from a human donor in good health (CMV status not recorded). Some clones in this sample may be carry-over from other donors' samples. CDR3s include the opening cysteine and the closing phenylalanine or tryptophan. The D gene is left open where the match is weak.

CDR3 protein	V gene	D gene
CASSPNRQSYEQYF	TRBV7-9	-
CASSLLLHVDNEQFF	TRBV7-2	-
CASSPDRGSVGYTF	TRBV6-8	TRBD1
CASSTSGSDEQFF	TRBV11-2	TRBD2
CASSPETNYGYTF	TRBV6-5	-
CASSEEGGGNF	TRBV2	-
CASSLRLRGEKLFF	TRBV28	-
CASSPPGHPYEQYF	TRBV6-1	-
CASSLREQGEQYF	TRBV7-6	-
CDSSILDGRDTGELFF	TRBV19	TRBD2
CASSFLGGGEKLFF	TRBV7-8	-
CASSLVTTQTKGGVEAFF	TRBV7-6	-
CASSLEGDGTETQYF	TRBV27	-
CASSLAQGLYNEQFF	TRBV7-9	-
CASSLALGSYNEQFF	TRBV7-8	-
CASPYNVEGPYEQYF	TRBV28	-
CASSLGYGDGYTF	TRBV7-6	-
CASSYQRPSGETQYF	TRBV6-2/TRBV6-3	-
CASSRQDGHNEQFF	TRBV11-3	-
CASSIERGNQPQHF	TRBV19	-
CASRPQRGIGYNEQFF	TRBV6-2/TRBV6-3	TRBD2
CASSLRGRSGETQYF	TRBV28	TRBD1
CASSYGTRIYEQYF	TRBV6-2/TRBV6-3	-
CASSFGTQNTGELFF	TRBV28	-
CASSQLAGRDEQYF	TRBV14	TRBD2
CASSPPGLDYGYTF	TRBV28	-
CASSLAQGNYEQYF	TRBV7-9	-
CASGLGPPRSSRHEQFF	TRBV12-5	-
CASSADRAPRREQYF	TRBV7-2	TRBD1
CASSLPGPNTEAFF	TRBV28	-
CASSYLILWGDRSDEQFF	TRBV6-2/TRBV6-3	-
CASSRLADSYEQYF	TRBV7-8	TRBD2
CASRLAGEVNEQIF	TRBV19	TRBD2
CASSYGVGEQYF	TRBV6-5	-
CASSIQGAKNIQYF	TRBV19	-
CATQEMGTVQSGANVLTF	TRBV5-5	-
CASSLSSGQNNQPQHF	TRBV7-8	TRBD1
CASNLAGETYNEQFF	TRBV6-1	TRBD2
CASSWTDASYEQYF	TRBV7-9	-
CAISGRREDEQFF	TRBV10-3	TRBD2
CASSSRGTGYSLGGYTF	TRBV7-2	TRBD1
CASSLATNTEAFF	TRBV5-1	-
CASSYPRRQNNEQFF	TRBV6-2/TRBV6-3	-
CASSRDQSVEPQHF	TRBV7-9	-
CASSYSRQRDSTDTQYF	TRBV6-2/TRBV6-3	-
CATTPDGYEQYF	TRBV28	-
CASSIPAGTGSVRTEAFF	TRBV19	TRBD1
CASSHATLGYTF	TRBV4-3	-
CASRGSGYEQYF	TRBV7-2	TRBD2
CASSLGELAKNIQYF	TRBV7-2	-
CASSPFKGVNTEAFF	TRBV7-8	-
CASSSSVYPETQYF	TRBV7-2	-
CASSWSSGGARSFF	TRBV27	TRBD2
CATSAAVYNEQFF	TRBV15	-
CASSLQGSSYNSPLHF	TRBV28	-
CASSQWEEQYF	TRBV7-2	-